This record looks at one T cell receptor (beta chain) sequence and its context. V shed 4 bases and J shed 4 bases, with 20 bases lying between them. The CDR3 is made up of 16 amino acids. Germline V gives CDR1 SGHRS, CDR2 YFSETQ. The data originate from a study of blood T cell repertoires in COVID-19. Study as a whole: Acute and convalescent COVID-19 samples came from the United States, Italy and Spain. PBMCs, B-cell-depleted T cells, or T cells provided the cDNA or gDNA that made up the material.

As processed by the authors: The assay estimated nucleated cells by amplifying reference gene primers. Sequencing used immunoSEQ multiplex PCR; TCRdb keeps in-frame clones, though not all of them. V and J calls and clone size are given by that table; D and trimming were obtained from the DNA. The sample holds roughly 95,000 clones; 82% are singletons and the top ten take roughly 18%. Material: peripheral blood. The chain employs TRBV5-1 and TRBJ1-1; D is possibly TRBD1 (5 bases). The TCR comes from a man older than 75 with acute or convalescent COVID-19. The CDR3 is CASSRRDSQRGTEAFF. The DNA for the CDR3 is TGCGCCAGCAGCCGACGGGACTCTCAAAGAGGCACTGAAGCTTTCTTT.